Listed below are T cell receptor beta chains from one sample, sequenced in a study of T cells after posttransplantation cyclophosphamide. Sequenced by immunoSEQ multiplex PCR; TCRdb stores in-frame clones only, minus some. The sample yields about 22,000 clones, over 95% seen once. Sequencing was carried out using naive CD4+ T cells sorted from PBMCs. The source is a man aged 45-60 years in good health, CMV-negative, and a related stem cell transplant donor. Both conserved end residues are trimmed from each CDR3.

TRBJ1-5	TRBV18	ASSRTGEYSPQH
TRBJ1-4	TRBV9	ASSVNPPFGTARGTGATNEKLF
TRBJ1-1	TRBV5-8	ASSLAGGNQAF
TRBJ1-1	TRBV29-1	SVEGRENTEAF
TRBJ2-1	TRBV12-2	ASRRFDNEQF
TRBJ2-5	TRBV4-1	ASSPGLAGGPGETQY
TRBJ1-5	TRBV12-5	ASGLPYSNQPQH
TRBJ2-3	TRBV20-1	SARGGDTQY
TRBJ1-1	TRBV10-1	ASSESGQSEAF
TRBJ2-5	TRBV7-2	ASSPGPGLAGQETQY
TRBJ2-5	TRBV6-9	ASAGQETQY